This T cell receptor beta chain was sequenced in a study of blood T cell repertoires in COVID-19. Data came from immunoSEQ multiplex PCR; TCRdb stores just in-frame clones and leaves some out. The repertoire includes approximately 210,000 clones, around 87% of them detected once, and around 2.4% sits in the top ten. The receptor comes from a woman aged 30 to 39 who had recovered from COVID-19. The source material was PBMCs or T cells enriched from blood (not recorded which).

CDR3: CASSLVLVGIQPQHF. CDR3 nucleotides: TGTGCCAGCAGCTTGGTCTTAGTCGGTATTCAGCCCCAGCATTTT. The V gene is TRBV5-5, the J gene TRBJ1-5; D remains unclear. From germline, CDR1 is SGHKS and CDR2 YYEKEE (reference sequence). This CDR3 has 15 amino acids. The germline V and J ends were trimmed by 0 bases and 6 bases, with 13 bases remaining between them.